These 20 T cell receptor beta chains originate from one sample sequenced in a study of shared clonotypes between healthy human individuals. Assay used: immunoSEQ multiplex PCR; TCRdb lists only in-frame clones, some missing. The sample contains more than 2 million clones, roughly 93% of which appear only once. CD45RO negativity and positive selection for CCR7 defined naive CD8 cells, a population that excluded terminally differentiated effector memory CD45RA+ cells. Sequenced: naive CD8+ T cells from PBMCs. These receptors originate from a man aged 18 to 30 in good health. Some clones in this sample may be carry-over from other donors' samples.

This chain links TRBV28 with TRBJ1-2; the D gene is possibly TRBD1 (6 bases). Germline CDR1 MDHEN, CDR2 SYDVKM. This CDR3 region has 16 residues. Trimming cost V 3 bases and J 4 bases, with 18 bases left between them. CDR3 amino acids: CASSFSDGGPPYGYTF. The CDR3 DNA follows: TGTGCCAGCAGTTTTTCGGATGGGGGGCCTCCCTATGGCTACACCTTC.

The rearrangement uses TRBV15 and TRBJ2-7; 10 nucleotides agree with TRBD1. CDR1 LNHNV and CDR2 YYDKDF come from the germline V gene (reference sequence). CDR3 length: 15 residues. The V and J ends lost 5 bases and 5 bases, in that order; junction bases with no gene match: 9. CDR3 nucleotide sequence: TGTGCCACCAGCCCTCGAGGGACAGGGGTCCACGAGCAGTACTTC. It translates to CATSPRGTGVHEQYF.

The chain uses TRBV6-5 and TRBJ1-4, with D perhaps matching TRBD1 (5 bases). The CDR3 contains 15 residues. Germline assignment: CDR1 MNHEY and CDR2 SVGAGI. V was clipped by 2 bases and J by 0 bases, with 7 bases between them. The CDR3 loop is CASSYVTATNEKLFF. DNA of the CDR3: TGTGCCAGCAGTTACGTGACAGCAACTAATGAAAAACTGTTTTTT.

The CDR3 bases are TGTGCCAGCAGGATGGGCCCCCTGGATGAGCAGTTCTTC. Encoded protein: CASRMGPLDEQFF. The chain recombines TRBV7-9 with TRBJ2-1; D call uncertain. The V and J ends lost 6 bases and 8 bases respectively, with 14 bases between them. Per the germline V gene, CDR1 is SEHNR and CDR2 is FQNEAQ (reference sequence). CDR3 length: 13 residues.

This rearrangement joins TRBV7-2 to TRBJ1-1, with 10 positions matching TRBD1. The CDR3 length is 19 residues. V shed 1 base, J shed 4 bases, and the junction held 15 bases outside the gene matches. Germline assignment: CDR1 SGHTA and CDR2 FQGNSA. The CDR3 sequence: CASSLEGQGTIIGFTEAFF. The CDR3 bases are TGTGCCAGCAGCTTAGAGGGACAGGGGACAATCATTGGGTTCACTGAAGCTTTCTTT.

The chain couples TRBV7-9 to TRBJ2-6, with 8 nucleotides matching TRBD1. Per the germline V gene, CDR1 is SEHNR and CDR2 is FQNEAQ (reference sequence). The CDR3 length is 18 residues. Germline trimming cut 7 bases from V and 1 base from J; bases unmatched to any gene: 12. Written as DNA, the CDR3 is TGTGCCAGCAATGATAGGACAGGGAACCCTTCTGGGGCCAACGTCCTGACTTTC. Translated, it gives CASNDRTGNPSGANVLTF.

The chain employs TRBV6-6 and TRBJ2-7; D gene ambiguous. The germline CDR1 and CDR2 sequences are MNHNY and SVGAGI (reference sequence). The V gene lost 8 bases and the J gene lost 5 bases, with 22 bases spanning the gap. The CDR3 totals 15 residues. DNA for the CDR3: TGTGCCAGCTGCCCGACTCTTGCCCAACTTCACGAGCAGTACTTC. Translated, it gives CASCPTLAQLHEQYF.

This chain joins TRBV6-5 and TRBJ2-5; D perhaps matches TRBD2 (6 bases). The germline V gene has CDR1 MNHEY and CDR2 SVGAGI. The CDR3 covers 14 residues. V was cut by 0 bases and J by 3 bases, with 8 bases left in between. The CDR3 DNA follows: TGTGCCAGCAGTTACTCCGGGGGAAAAGAGACCCAGTACTTC. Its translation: CASSYSGGKETQYF.

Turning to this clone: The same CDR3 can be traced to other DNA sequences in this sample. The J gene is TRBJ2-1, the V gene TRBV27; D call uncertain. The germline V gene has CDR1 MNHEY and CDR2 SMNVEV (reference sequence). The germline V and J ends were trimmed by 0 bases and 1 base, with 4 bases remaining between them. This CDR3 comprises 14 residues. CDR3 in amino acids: CASSLSGSYNEQFF. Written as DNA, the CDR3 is TGTGCCAGCAGTTTATCGGGATCCTACAATGAGCAGTTCTTC.

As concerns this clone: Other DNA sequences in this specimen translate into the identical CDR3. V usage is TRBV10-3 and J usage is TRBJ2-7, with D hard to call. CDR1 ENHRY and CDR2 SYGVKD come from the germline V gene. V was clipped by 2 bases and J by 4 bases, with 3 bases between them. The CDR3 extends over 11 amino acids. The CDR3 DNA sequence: TGTGCCATCAGTGAGGGATACGAGCAGTACTTC. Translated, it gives CAISEGYEQYF.

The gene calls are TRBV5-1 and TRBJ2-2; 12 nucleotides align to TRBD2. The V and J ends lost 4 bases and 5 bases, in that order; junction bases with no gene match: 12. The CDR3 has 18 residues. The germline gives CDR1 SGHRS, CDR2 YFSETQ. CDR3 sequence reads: CASSPEARLAGETGELFF. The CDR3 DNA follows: TGCGCCAGCAGCCCGGAGGCCCGACTAGCGGGAGAGACCGGGGAGCTGTTTTTT.

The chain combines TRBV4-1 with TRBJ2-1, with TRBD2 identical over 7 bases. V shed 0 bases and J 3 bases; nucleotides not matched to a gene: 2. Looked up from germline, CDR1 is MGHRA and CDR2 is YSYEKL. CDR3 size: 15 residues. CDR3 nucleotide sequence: TGCGCCAGCAGCCAAGATTGGGACTACTACAATGAGCAGTTCTTC. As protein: CASSQDWDYYNEQFF.

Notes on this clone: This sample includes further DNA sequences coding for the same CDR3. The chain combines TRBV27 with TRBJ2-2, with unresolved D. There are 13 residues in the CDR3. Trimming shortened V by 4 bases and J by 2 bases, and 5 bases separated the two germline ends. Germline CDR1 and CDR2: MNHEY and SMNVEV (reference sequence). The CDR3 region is CASSSLNTGELFF. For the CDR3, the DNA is TGTGCCAGCAGTTCCCTTAACACCGGGGAGCTGTTTTTT.

CDR3 sequence: CAREGLAGPPETQYF. CDR3 DNA: TGTGCCAGAGAGGGACTAGCGGGTCCCCCAGAGACCCAGTACTTC. This chain uses TRBV2 with TRBJ2-5; 12 bases fit TRBD2. V lost 9 bases, J lost 4 bases, and 9 bases stayed unmatched. The length of the CDR3 is 15 residues. Germline V gene data show CDR1 as SNHLY and CDR2 as FYNNEI.

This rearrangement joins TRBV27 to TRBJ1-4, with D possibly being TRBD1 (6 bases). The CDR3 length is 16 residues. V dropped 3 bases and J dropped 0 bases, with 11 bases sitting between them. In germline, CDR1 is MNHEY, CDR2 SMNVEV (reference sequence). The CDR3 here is CASSFLRQATNEKLFF. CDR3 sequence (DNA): TGTGCCAGCAGTTTTCTTCGACAGGCAACTAATGAAAAACTGTTTTTT.

The CDR3 bases are TGTGCCAGCAGTTTAGGGTCTGCGGGACCGCTAGGAAATGAGCAGTTCTTC. Protein: CASSLGSAGPLGNEQFF. This chain connects TRBV28 to TRBJ2-1; possible D gene TRBD2, 6 bases. The CDR3 extends over 17 amino acids. CDR1 MDHEN and CDR2 SYDVKM come from the germline V gene. V was shortened by 2 bases and J by 7 bases, with 21 bases between the two germline ends. Full variable domain (rest looked up from reference TRBV28 and TRBJ2-1): DVKVTQSSRYLVKRTGEKVFLECVQDMDHENMFWYRQDPGLGLRLIYFSYDVKMKEKGDIPEGYSVSREKKERFSLILESASTNQTSMYLCASSLGSAGPLGNEQFFGPGTRLTVL.

The CDR3 loop is CSPRGLAGVGDTQYF. As DNA, the CDR3 is TGCAGCCCAAGGGGACTAGCGGGAGTAGGAGATACGCAGTATTTT. The V and J genes are TRBV29-1 and TRBJ2-3, with TRBD2 matching 14 bases. CDR3 length: 15 residues. CDR1 and CDR2 (germline): SQVTM, ANQGSEA. V shed 8 bases and J 5 bases; nucleotides not matched to a gene: 9.

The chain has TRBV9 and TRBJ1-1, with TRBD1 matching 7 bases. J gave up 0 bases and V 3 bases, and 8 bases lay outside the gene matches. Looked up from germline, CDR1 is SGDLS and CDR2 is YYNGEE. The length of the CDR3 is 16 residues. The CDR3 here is CASSGRRTGMNTEAFF. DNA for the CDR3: TGTGCCAGCAGCGGACGGAGGACAGGCATGAACACTGAAGCTTTCTTT.

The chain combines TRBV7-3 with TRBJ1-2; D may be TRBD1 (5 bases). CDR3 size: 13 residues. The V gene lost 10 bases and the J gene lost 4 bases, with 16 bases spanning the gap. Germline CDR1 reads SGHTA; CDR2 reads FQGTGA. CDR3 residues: CAIPGASVYGYTF. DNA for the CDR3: TGTGCCATCCCCGGGGCTTCGGTCTATGGCTACACCTTC.

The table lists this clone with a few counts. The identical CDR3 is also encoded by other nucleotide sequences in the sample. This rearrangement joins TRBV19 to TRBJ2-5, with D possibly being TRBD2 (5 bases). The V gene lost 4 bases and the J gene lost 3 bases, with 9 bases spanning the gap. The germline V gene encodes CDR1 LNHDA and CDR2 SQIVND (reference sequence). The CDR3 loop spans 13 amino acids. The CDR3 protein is CASSTDGEETQYF. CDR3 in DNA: TGTGCCAGTAGTACGGACGGGGAAGAGACCCAGTACTTC.